This T cell receptor beta chain comes out of a study of shared clonotypes between healthy human individuals. Points from the study as a whole: With a few donors compared, around 5% of naive CD4 clonotypes were shared.

Each sorted subset replicate got 200 ng genomic DNA, approximately 27,000 genomes. Sequencing used immunoSEQ multiplex PCR; TCRdb keeps in-frame clones, though not all of them. The repertoire holds 550,000 to 750,000 clones, with less than 97% as singletons. Only CD45RO-negative cells positively selected for CCR7 counted as naive CD8 cells, so terminally differentiated effector memory CD45RA+ cells were excluded. The V gene's germline CDR1 is SGDLS and CDR2 YYNGEE. This CDR3 has 16 residues. The V gene lost 3 bases and the J gene lost 5 bases, with 18 bases spanning the gap. In this sample, this clone turned up once. The antigen is undetermined.

This chain joins TRBV9 and TRBJ2-1; the D gene is possibly TRBD2 (7 bases). The TCR comes from a woman aged 25-40 years in good health. Input material: naive CD8+ T cells sorted from blood. The CDR3 nucleotides read TGTGCCAGCAGCGGCTGGGGGCGGGAGAGAAACAATGAGCAGTTCTTC. It yields the protein CASSGWGRERNNEQFF. Looking up the rest from reference TRBV9 and TRBJ2-1 gives the full variable domain: DSGVTQTPKHLITATGQRVTLRCSPRSGDLSVYWYQQSLDQGLQFLIQYYNGEERAKGNILERFSAQQFPDLHSELNLSSLELGDSALYFCASSGWGRERNNEQFFGPGTRLTVL.